This T cell receptor (beta chain) originates from a study of cytomegalovirus exposure and HLA in healthy donors. The primer mix had 60 Vbeta and 13 Jbeta primers. Repertoires were generated with immunoSEQ multiplex PCR, while TCRdb's copy carries only in-frame clones and drops some. The sample lists 100,000 to 150,000 clones, 81% occurring once. The source is a man between 18 and 29 years old in good health and CMV-seropositive. Sequencing was carried out using PBMCs.

The CDR3 sequence is CASSAGQVDQETQYF. The CDR3, as DNA: TGTGCCAGCAGTGCGGGACAGGTTGACCAAGAGACCCAGTACTTC. The chain uses TRBV2 and TRBJ2-5; TRBD1 aligns across 8 bases. The CDR3 length is 15 residues. Germline V gene sequence: CDR1 SNHLY, CDR2 FYNNEI. With V trimmed by 4 bases and J by 0 bases, 4 bases remained unmatched.